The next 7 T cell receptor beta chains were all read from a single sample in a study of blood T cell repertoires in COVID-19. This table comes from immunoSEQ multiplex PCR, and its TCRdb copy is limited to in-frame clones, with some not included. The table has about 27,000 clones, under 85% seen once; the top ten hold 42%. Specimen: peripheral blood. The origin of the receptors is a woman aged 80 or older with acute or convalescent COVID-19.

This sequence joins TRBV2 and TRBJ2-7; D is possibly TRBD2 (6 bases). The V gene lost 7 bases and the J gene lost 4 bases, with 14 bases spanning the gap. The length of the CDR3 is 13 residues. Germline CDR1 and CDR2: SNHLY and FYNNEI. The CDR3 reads CASNEAGRYEQYF. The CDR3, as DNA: TGTGCCAGCAATGAGGCAGGGAGGTACGAGCAGTACTTC.

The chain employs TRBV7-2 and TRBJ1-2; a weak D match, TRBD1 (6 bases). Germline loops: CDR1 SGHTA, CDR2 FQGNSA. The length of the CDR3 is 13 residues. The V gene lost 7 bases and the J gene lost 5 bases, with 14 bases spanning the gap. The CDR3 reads CASTIDRQYGYTF. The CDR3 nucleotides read TGTGCCAGCACCATTGACAGGCAGTATGGCTACACCTTC.

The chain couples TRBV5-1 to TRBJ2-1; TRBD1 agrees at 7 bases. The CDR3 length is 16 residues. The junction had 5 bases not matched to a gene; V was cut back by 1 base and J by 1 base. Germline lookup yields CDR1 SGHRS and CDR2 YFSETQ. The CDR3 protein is CASSLSGQTSYNEQFF. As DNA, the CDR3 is TGCGCCAGCAGCTTGTCGGGACAGACTTCCTACAATGAGCAGTTCTTC.

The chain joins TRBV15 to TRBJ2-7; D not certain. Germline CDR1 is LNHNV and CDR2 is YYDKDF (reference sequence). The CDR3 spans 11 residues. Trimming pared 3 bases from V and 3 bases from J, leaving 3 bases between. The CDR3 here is CATSSYYEQYF. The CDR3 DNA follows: TGTGCCACCAGCAGTTACTACGAGCAGTACTTC.

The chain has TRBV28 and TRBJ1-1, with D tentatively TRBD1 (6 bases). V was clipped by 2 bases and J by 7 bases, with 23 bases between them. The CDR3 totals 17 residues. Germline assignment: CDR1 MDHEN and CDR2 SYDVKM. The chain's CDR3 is CASSLEGVTGPEGEAFF. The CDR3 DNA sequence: TGTGCCAGCAGTTTAGAGGGAGTGACAGGCCCCGAGGGTGAAGCTTTCTTT.

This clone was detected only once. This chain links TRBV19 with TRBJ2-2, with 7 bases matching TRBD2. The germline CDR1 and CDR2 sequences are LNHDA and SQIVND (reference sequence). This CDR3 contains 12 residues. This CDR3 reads CIKRGNTGELFF. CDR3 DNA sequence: TGTATCAAGCGGGGGAACACCGGGGAGCTGTTTTTT.

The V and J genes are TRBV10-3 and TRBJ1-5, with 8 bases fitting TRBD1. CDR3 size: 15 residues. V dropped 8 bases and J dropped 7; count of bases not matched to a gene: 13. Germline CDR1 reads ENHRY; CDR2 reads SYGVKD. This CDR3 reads CAIAPQGANGQPQHF. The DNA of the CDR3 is TGTGCCATCGCCCCGCAGGGGGCTAACGGGCAGCCCCAGCATTTT.